What follows describes a single T cell receptor (beta chain). Its cognate antigen is unknown. This sample stems from a study of identical twins. Study results and caveats: With abundant cord blood beta clonotypes, insertions were fewer; memory repertoires showed no such pattern. Excess twin sharing in beta out-of-frame sequences was weaker. Some out-of-frame alpha sequences were shared by twins, and these showed excess low generation probability.

V shed 7 bases, J shed 3 bases, and the junction held 3 bases outside the gene matches. The CDR3 is 14 amino acids. Germline V gives CDR1 MGHDK, CDR2 SYGVNS. TCRdb re-called the 5' RACE reads through MiXCR, storing one row per CDR3 protein. In the table there are a few hundred thousand distinct CDR3 sequences, about 8% of which are singletons. The same data also contributed to another study, on yellow fever vaccine responses in identical twins.

Input material: CD8+ T cells sorted from blood. The genes are TRBV25-1 and TRBJ2-7; 13 bases fit TRBD2. The source of this sequence is a woman aged 18-35 years in good health. The CDR3 DNA is TGTGCCAGCACAAGGACTAGCGGGAGCTACGAGCAGTACTTC. Its translation is CASTRTSGSYEQYF.